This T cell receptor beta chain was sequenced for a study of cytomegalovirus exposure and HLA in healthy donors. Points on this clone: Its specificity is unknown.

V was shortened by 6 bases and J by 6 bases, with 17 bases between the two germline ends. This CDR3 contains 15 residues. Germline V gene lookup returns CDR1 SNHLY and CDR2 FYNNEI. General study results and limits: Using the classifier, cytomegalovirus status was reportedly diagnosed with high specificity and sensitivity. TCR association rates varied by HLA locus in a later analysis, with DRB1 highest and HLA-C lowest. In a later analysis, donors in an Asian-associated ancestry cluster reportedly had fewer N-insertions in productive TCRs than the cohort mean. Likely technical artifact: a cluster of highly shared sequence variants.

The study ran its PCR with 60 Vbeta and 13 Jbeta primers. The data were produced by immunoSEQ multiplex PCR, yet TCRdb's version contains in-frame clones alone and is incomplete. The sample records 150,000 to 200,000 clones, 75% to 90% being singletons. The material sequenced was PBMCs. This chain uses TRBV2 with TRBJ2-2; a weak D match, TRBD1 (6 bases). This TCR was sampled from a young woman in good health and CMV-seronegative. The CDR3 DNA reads TGTGCCAGCAGGATGGACTCCCAGGGGTCCGGGGAGCTGTTTTTT. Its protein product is CASRMDSQGSGELFF.